Here is one T cell receptor beta chain with its context. This specimen belongs to a study of blood T cell repertoires in COVID-19. About the research overall: The analysed material was cDNA or gDNA that came from T cells, B-cell-depleted T cells, or PBMCs.

In the authors' methods: From reference gene primer amplification, estimates of nucleated cell counts were derived. Assay used: immunoSEQ multiplex PCR; TCRdb lists only in-frame clones, some missing. V, J and clone size derive from that table, while D and trimming were established from the DNA sequence. This table has approximately 350,000 clones, 90% to 95% appearing once. The sequenced sample was peripheral blood. This clonotype originated in a woman under 30 who had recovered from COVID-19.

The CDR3 DNA is TGTGCCAGCAGTCCTTCGGGGGGTTTTTATCAGCCCCAGCATTTT. Its translation is CASSPSGGFYQPQHF. This chain joins TRBV27 and TRBJ1-5; D is perhaps TRBD1 (5 bases). From germline, CDR1 is MNHEY and CDR2 SMNVEV (reference sequence). Trimming took off 5 bases at V and 5 bases at J, with 16 bases between the two ends. The CDR3 is made up of 15 amino acids.